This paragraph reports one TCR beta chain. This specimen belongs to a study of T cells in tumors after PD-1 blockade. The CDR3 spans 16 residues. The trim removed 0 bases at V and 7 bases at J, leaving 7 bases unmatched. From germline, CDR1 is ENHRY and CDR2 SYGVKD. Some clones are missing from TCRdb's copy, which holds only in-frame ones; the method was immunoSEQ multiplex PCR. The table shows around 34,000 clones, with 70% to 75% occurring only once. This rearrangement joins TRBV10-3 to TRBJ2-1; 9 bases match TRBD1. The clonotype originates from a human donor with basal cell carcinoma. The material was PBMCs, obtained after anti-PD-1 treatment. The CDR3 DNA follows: TGTGCCATCAGTGAGTCCGGACAGGGGCGGGGGAATGAGCAGTTCTTC. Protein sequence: CAISESGQGRGNEQFF.